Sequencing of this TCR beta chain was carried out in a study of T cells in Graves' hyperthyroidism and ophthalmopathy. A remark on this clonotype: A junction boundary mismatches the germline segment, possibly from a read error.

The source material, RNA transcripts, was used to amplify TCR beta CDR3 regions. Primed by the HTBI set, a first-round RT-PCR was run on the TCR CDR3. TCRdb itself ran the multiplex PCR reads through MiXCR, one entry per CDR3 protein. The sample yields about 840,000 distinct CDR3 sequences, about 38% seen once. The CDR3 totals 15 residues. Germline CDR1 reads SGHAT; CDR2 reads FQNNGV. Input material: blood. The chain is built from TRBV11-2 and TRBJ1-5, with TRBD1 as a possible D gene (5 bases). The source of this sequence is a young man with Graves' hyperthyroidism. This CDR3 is CASSHSRGGRQPQHF. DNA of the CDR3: TGCGCCAGCAGCCACTCAAGGGGAGGGAGACAGCCCCAGCATTTT.